The clone carrying this T cell receptor beta chain was seen only a few times. Its antigen remains unidentified. The investigators reverse transcribed all of the isolated RNA, so they sequenced expressed TCRB transcripts. The protocol was immunoSEQ multiplex PCR, while the TCRdb copy is restricted to in-frame clones and leaves out a portion. The sample includes about 360,000 clones, over 9.5% seen only once; the top ten take 0.017%. This sample was taken from a study of beta chain features in type 1 diabetes. This CDR3 has 14 amino acids. The germline V gene has CDR1 SGHRS and CDR2 YFSETQ. Deletions cut 4 bases from V and 1 base from J, with 8 bases between. Findings and caveats of the study: PCR might show a preference for shorter templates, equally across patients and controls.

The sample taken for sequencing was naive CD4+ T cells from blood. This clonotype was obtained from a man between 18 and 29 years old in good health. This chain joins TRBV5-1 and TRBJ2-2, with D unresolved. The chain's CDR3 is CASSARQNTGELFF. The CDR3 DNA reads as TGCGCCAGCAGCGCAAGACAGAACACCGGGGAGCTGTTTTTT.